This T cell receptor (beta chain) was obtained from a study of T cells in Graves' hyperthyroidism and ophthalmopathy. Whole-study findings and limits: Stable hyperthyroidism was separated from ophthalmopathy by a model based on 13 V-J features.

As for this clonotype: Its antigen remains unknown.

RNA transcripts gave rise to amplified TCR beta CDR3 regions. Carried out on the TCR CDR3, a first-round RT-PCR used the HTBI primer set. TCRdb re-analysed the multiplex PCR reads in MiXCR, keeping a single row per CDR3 protein. The repertoire includes hundreds of thousands of distinct CDR3 sequences, 40% to 55% of them detected once, and nearly 8.5% sits in the top ten. Germline lookup yields CDR1 SGHTA and CDR2 FQGNSA. Between the trimmed V and J ends, which lost 9 bases and 0 bases, there was a span of 12 bases. This CDR3 spans 15 amino acids. Stable disease denoted Graves' hyperthyroidism without ophthalmopathy progression within 18 months. Participants, patients aged 18 to 65, had newly diagnosed hyperthyroidism with a duration under 2 months.

The sample comprised peripheral blood or thyroid tissue (not recorded which). V is TRBV7-2 and J is TRBJ2-6; either TRBD1 or TRBD2 may fit D (5 bases each). The clonotype comes from a woman under 30 with Graves' hyperthyroidism. DNA of the CDR3: TGTGCCAGGAGGGGACGGCACTCTGGGGCCAACGTCCTGACTTTC. This encodes CARRGRHSGANVLTF.